This TCR beta chain emerged from a study of blood T cell repertoires in COVID-19. Study details: Some COVID-19 samples were acute and others convalescent; all came from the United States, Italy and Spain. Sources were T cells, B-cell-depleted T cells, or PBMCs; the material itself was cDNA or gDNA.

TCRdb's copy holds only in-frame clones and misses some; the assay was immunoSEQ multiplex PCR. The sample has roughly 190,000 clones, about 89% seen once. The specimen sequenced was peripheral blood. The receptor was derived from a man between 65 and 80 years old with acute or convalescent COVID-19.

The CDR3 spells CASSLGLARPLEQYF. CDR3 DNA sequence: TGTGCCAGCAGTCTGGGACTAGCGCGTCCCCTCGAGCAGTACTTC. The rearrangement links TRBV27 to TRBJ2-7; 10 bases are a match to TRBD2. The V and J ends lost 5 bases and 6 bases, in that order; junction bases with no gene match: 10. CDR1 is MNHEY, CDR2 SMNVEV, per germline (reference sequence). CDR3 length: 15 amino acids.